These 8 T cell receptor beta chains originate from one sample sequenced in a study of cytomegalovirus exposure and HLA in healthy donors (dated by TCRdb to the late 2010s). The library was prepared using the immunoSEQ multiplex PCR assay. The multiplex PCR relied on a mix of 60 forward primers for TCR Vbeta segments and 13 reverse primers for TCR Jbeta segments. TCRdb took this table from immuneACCESS and kept in-frame rearrangements with V and J called. Such tables lack part of the clones; where checked against another copy, unresolved V genes explain under half of the gap, and the rest is unexplained. For this sample there are about 85,000 clones; more than 75% appear just once. The ten top clones hold around a quarter of the sample. Sequencing was carried out using PBMCs. The receptors shown here come from a woman aged 50 to 60 in good health and CMV-seropositive.

Concerning this clone: The germline gene is not matched at one end of the junction; a read error may be the cause. This sequence joins TRBV9 and TRBJ2-2; TRBD1 matches at 10 bases. CDR1 and CDR2 from the germline V gene are SGDLS and YYNGEE. The CDR3 contains 17 residues. This chain's CDR3 is CASSVVDRGPPTRELFF. In DNA, the CDR3 is TGTGCCAGCAGCGTAGTTGACAGGGGGCCCCCCACCCGGGAGCTGTTTTTT.

This clone was observed a single time. This chain links TRBV27 with TRBJ2-1, with TRBD2 matching 7 bases. Germline loops: CDR1 MNHEY, CDR2 SMNVEV (reference sequence). The length of the CDR3 is 16 residues. V lost 5 bases and J lost 6; bases outside the gene matches: 13. This CDR3 reads CASSPLRSGRANEQFF. The DNA for the CDR3 is TGTGCCAGCAGTCCGCTCCGGTCGGGGAGGGCCAATGAGCAGTTCTTC.

This chain links TRBV4-1 with TRBJ1-6; 8 nucleotides match TRBD1. The CDR3 runs to 16 residues. The junction had 7 bases not matched to a gene; V was cut back by 4 bases and J by 5 bases. Germline V gene data show CDR1 as MGHRA and CDR2 as YSYEKL. The CDR3 DNA is TGCGCCAGCAGCCTTAGATCGGACAGGGATAATTCACCCCTCCACTTT. Amino acid sequence: CASSLRSDRDNSPLHF.

The chain uses TRBV27 and TRBJ1-2, with 7 positions matching TRBD1. This CDR3 comprises 14 residues. V shed 5 bases, J shed 8 bases, and the junction held 11 bases outside the gene matches. CDR1 is MNHEY and CDR2 is SMNVEV in the germline V gene (reference sequence). CDR3 loop: CASSQIQTGRGYTF. The DNA for the CDR3 is TGTGCCAGCAGTCAAATACAGACAGGGCGCGGCTACACCTTC.

This chain joins TRBV10-3 and TRBJ1-3; a weak D match, TRBD1 (5 bases). The V end was cut by 0 bases, the J end by 0 bases, with 9 bases between. This CDR3 comprises 16 residues. Germline V gene sequence: CDR1 ENHRY, CDR2 SYGVKD. The chain's CDR3 is CAISESNQGSGNTIYF. CDR3 sequence (DNA): TGTGCCATCAGTGAGTCTAACCAGGGCTCTGGAAACACCATATATTTT.

The genes are TRBV7-2 and TRBJ1-1; D is unresolved. Trimming cost V 2 bases and J 1 base, with 8 bases left between them. CDR1 is SGHTA, CDR2 FQGNSA, per germline. The CDR3 extends over 14 amino acids. The CDR3 region has the DNA TGTGCCAGCAGCTTATATACCGGGAACACTGAAGCTTTCTTT. Translated, it gives CASSLYTGNTEAFF.

The genes are TRBV6-1 and TRBJ1-1, with 9 bases fitting TRBD1. This CDR3 region has 15 residues. Germline assignment: CDR1 MNHNS and CDR2 SASEGT. The trim removed 5 bases at V and 4 bases at J, leaving 8 bases unmatched. CDR3 in amino acids: CASSTQQGAGTEAFF. CDR3 DNA sequence: TGTGCCAGCAGTACTCAACAGGGGGCGGGCACTGAAGCTTTCTTT.

The chain couples TRBV7-9 to TRBJ1-4; D uncertain. The CDR3 has 15 residues. Germline V CDR1 and CDR2: SEHNR, FQNEAQ (reference sequence). V lost 2 bases and J 0 bases, leaving 7 bases between the germline ends. The CDR3 loop reads CASSLSGATNEKLFF. CDR3 DNA sequence: TGTGCCAGCAGCTTAAGCGGCGCAACTAATGAAAAACTGTTTTTT.